This TCR beta chain was observed in a study of blood T cell repertoires in COVID-19. Repertoires were generated with immunoSEQ multiplex PCR, while TCRdb's copy carries only in-frame clones and drops some. The table has about 150,000 clones, about four fifths seen once; the top ten hold roughly 0.52%. Germline V CDR1 and CDR2: SGHTA, FQGTGA. V was shortened by 2 bases and J by 7 bases, with 11 bases between the two germline ends. The CDR3 sequence is 13 residues long. This clone occurred a few times. The sequenced sample consisted of peripheral blood. The chain is built from TRBV7-3 and TRBJ1-2; D is possibly TRBD1 (6 bases). This clonotype was obtained from a man between 60 and 75 years old with acute or convalescent COVID-19. DNA of the CDR3: TGTGCCAGCAGCTTAGCAGGGGCGGCTGGCTACACCTTC. Protein: CASSLAGAAGYTF. Using reference TRBV7-3 and TRBJ1-2 for the parts outside the CDR3, the full variable domain is GAGVSQTPSNKVTEKGKYVELRCDPISGHTALYWYRQSLGQGPEFLIYFQGTGAADDSGLPNDRFFAVRPEGSVSTLKIQRTERGDSAVYLCASSLAGAAGYTFGSGTRLTVV.